The 11 T cell receptor beta chains below all came from one sample that was sequenced in a study of blood T cell repertoires in COVID-19. The repertoire was sequenced with immunoSEQ multiplex PCR; TCRdb's copy has only in-frame clones and lacks some. This table holds about 84,000 clones, 83% found once. Sequencing was done on a sample of peripheral blood. Receptor source: a woman of 80 years or more with acute or convalescent COVID-19.

As concerns this clone: At one boundary the junction diverges from the germline segment, which might be a read error. This rearrangement joins TRBV7-3 to TRBJ2-3; 13 bases fit TRBD2. The CDR3 loop spans 17 amino acids. Germline V gives CDR1 SGHTA, CDR2 FQGTGA. CDR3 sequence (DNA): TGTGCCAGCAGCAATGGGGGACTAGCGGGATTGGCAGATACGCTGTATTTT. Its protein is CASSNGGLAGLADTLYF. Drawing the rest from reference TRBV7-3 and TRBJ2-3, the complete variable domain is GAGVSQTPSNKVTEKGKYVELRCDPISGHTALYWYRQSLGQGPEFLIYFQGTGAADDSGLPNDRFFAVRPEGSVSTLKIQRTERGDSAVYLCASSNGGLAGLADTLYFGPGTRLTVL.

The chain joins TRBV24-1 to TRBJ2-2, with 7 bases that match TRBD2. V dropped 9 bases and J dropped 3; count of bases not matched to a gene: 3. Germline CDR1 is KGHDR and CDR2 is SFDVKD. The length of the CDR3 is 13 residues. The CDR3: CATQRGDTGELFF. CDR3 in DNA: TGTGCCACCCAGCGGGGAGACACCGGGGAGCTGTTTTTT.

V gene TRBV2 combines with J gene TRBJ2-7, with 9 bases that match TRBD1. Germline V gene lookup returns CDR1 SNHLY and CDR2 FYNNEI. This CDR3 region has 13 residues. V dropped 4 bases and J dropped 6; count of bases not matched to a gene: 4. DNA for the CDR3: TGTGCCAGCAGTGGACAGGGGGTCGGCGAGCAGTACTTC. Translating it yields CASSGQGVGEQYF.

The chain joins TRBV4-3 to TRBJ2-1; 14 bases agree with TRBD2. The CDR3 sequence is 18 residues long. V gave up 0 bases and J gave up 5 bases; unmatched junction bases: 6. Looked up from germline, CDR1 is LGHNA and CDR2 is YSLEER. The CDR3: CASSQEGTSGRFHNEQFF. The CDR3 DNA reads as TGCGCCAGCAGCCAAGAGGGGACTAGCGGGAGATTCCACAATGAGCAGTTCTTC.

The table lists this clone with a count of one. The rearrangement links TRBV5-8 to TRBJ2-7; D not resolved. Trimming removed 2 bases at V and 0 bases at J, with 15 bases between. Germline CDR1 SGHTS, CDR2 YDEGEE. The CDR3 runs to 16 residues. CDR3 sequence: CASSLRLTSGSYEQYF. The CDR3, as DNA: TGTGCCAGCAGCTTAAGGCTGACAAGTGGCTCCTACGAGCAGTACTTC.

The chain couples TRBV12-3 or TRBV12-4 to TRBJ2-7; no clear D gene. CDR3 size: 11 residues. V was trimmed by 1 base and J by 5 bases, leaving 3 bases between them. The CDR3 DNA follows: TGTGCCAGCAGTTTAGTCGACGAGCAGTACTTC. Protein: CASSLVDEQYF.

The chain combines TRBV7-2 with TRBJ2-1; 9 bases match TRBD2. The CDR3 is made up of 15 amino acids. V lost 4 bases and J lost 1; bases outside the gene matches: 2. Germline V gives CDR1 SGHTA, CDR2 FQGNSA. DNA of the CDR3: TGTGCCAGCAGCTCTGGACTAGCGTCCTACAATGAGCAGTTCTTC. Translation: CASSSGLASYNEQFF.

The chain recombines TRBV6-5 with TRBJ2-2, with D perhaps TRBD2 (5 bases). The CDR3 extends over 16 amino acids. The V gene's germline CDR1 is MNHEY and CDR2 SVGAGI. V lost 0 bases and J lost 0, with 8 bases in between. This chain's CDR3 is CASSYSGLTNTGELFF. In nucleotides, the CDR3 is TGTGCCAGCAGTTACTCAGGACTCACGAACACCGGGGAGCTGTTTTTT.

The chain carries TRBV3-1 (or the pseudogene TRBV3-2) and TRBJ1-5; D not certain. V was shortened by 1 base and J by 7 bases, with 11 bases between the two germline ends. The CDR3 runs 14 residues. The V gene's germline CDR1 is LGHDT and CDR2 YNNKEL (reference sequence). In DNA, the CDR3 is TGTGCCAGCAGCCAAGTGGAGTTTCGACAGCCCCAGCATTTT. Protein product: CASSQVEFRQPQHF.

This sequence joins TRBV28 and TRBJ2-7; D gene uncertain. CDR1 is MDHEN, CDR2 SYDVKM, per germline. V was cut by 1 base and J by 8 bases, with 6 bases left in between. The CDR3 has 11 residues. CDR3: CASSLLEKQYF. The CDR3 DNA follows: TGTGCCAGCAGTTTATTGGAGAAGCAGTACTTC.

The chain couples TRBV7-8 to TRBJ2-2; tentative D call: TRBD1 (5 bases). Between the trimmed V and J ends, which lost 5 bases and 4 bases, there was a span of 8 bases. Germline V CDR1 and CDR2: SGHVS, FQNEAQ. The CDR3 consists of 13 residues. The CDR3 DNA reads as TGTGCCAGCAGCGGGGCCGCCACCGGGGAGCTGTTTTTT. Translation: CASSGAATGELFF.